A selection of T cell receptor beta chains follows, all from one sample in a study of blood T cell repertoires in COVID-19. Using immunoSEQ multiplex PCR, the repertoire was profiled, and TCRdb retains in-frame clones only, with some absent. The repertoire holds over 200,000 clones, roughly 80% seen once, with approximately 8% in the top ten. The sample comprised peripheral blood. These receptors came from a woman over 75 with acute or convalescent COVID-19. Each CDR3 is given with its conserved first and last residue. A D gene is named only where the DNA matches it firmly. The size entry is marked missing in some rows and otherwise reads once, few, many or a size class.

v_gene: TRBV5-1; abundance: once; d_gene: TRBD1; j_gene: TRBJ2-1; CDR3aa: CATGQGFNEQFF; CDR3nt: TGCGCCACCGGACAGGGTTTCAATGAGCAGTTCTTC
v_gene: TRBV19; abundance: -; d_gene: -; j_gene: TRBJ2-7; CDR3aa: CASRPTSGYEQYF; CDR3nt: TGTGCCAGTAGACCCACGTCGGGGTACGAGCAGTACTTC
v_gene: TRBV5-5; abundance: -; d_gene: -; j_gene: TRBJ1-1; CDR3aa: CASNSRGGSDTEAFF; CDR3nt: TGTGCCAGCAACTCTCGGGGGGGTTCGGACACTGAAGCTTTCTTT
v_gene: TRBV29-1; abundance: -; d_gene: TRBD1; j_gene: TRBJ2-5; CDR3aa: CSVEKGQGVETQYF; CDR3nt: TGCAGCGTTGAGAAGGGACAGGGGGTAGAGACCCAGTACTTC
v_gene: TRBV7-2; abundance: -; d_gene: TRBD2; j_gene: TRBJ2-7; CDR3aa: CASSYRTSGGPYEQYF; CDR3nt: TGTGCCAGCAGCTACAGGACTAGCGGGGGCCCCTACGAGCAGTACTTC
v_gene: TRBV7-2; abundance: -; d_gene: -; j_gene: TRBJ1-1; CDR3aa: CASSGTPNTEAFF; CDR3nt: TGTGCCAGCAGCGGGACACCCAACACTGAAGCTTTCTTT
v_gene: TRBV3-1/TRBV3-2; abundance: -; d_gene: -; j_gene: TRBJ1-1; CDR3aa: CASSHYTGSGNTEAFF; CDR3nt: TGTGCCAGCAGCCACTACACAGGGTCGGGGAACACTGAAGCTTTCTTT
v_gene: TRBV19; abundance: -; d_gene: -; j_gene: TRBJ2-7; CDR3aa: CASSAQGGPYEQYF; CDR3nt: TGTGCCAGTAGTGCACAGGGGGGGCCCTACGAGCAGTACTTC
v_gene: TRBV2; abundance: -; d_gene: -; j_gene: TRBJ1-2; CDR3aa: CASSLQGEVYGYTF; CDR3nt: TGTGCCAGCAGTCTCCAGGGTGAGGTCTATGGCTACACCTTC
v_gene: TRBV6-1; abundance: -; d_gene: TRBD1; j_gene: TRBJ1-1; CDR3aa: CASSEAGLGRTGPEAFF; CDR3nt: TGTGCCAGCAGTGAAGCGGGACTTGGAAGGACAGGCCCTGAAGCTTTCTTT
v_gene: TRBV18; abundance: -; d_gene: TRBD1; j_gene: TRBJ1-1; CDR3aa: CASSPGQDTEAFF; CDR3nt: TGTGCCAGCTCACCAGGACAGGACACTGAAGCTTTCTTT
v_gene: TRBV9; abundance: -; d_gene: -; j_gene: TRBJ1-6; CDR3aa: CASSVAPGWFNSPLHF; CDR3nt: TGTGCCAGCAGCGTAGCACCAGGGTGGTTCAATTCACCCCTCCACTTT
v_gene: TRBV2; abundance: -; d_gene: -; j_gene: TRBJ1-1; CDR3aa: CASSVKGNREAFF; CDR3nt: TGTGCCAGCAGTGTAAAGGGGAATAGGGAAGCTTTCTTT
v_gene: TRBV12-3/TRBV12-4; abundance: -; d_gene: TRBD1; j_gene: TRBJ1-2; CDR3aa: CASSMDRYYGYTF; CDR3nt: TGTGCCAGCAGTATGGACAGGTACTATGGCTACACCTTC
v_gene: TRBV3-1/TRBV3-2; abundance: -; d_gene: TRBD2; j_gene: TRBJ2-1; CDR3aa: CASSSGAGAYNEQFF; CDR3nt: TGTGCCAGCAGCTCTGGGGCGGGAGCTTACAATGAGCAGTTCTTC
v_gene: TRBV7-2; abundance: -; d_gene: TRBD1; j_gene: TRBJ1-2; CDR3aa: CASSLAPLPGQGWGYTF; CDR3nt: TGTGCCAGCAGCTTAGCGCCTCTTCCGGGACAGGGATGGGGCTACACCTTC
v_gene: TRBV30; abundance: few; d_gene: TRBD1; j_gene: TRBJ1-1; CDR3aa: CAWSPSSPRDREAFF; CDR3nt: TGTGCCTGGAGTCCTTCTTCCCCAAGGGACAGGGAAGCTTTCTTT
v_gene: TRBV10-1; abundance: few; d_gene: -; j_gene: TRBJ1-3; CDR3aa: CAILGTPGHPFSGNTIYF; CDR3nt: TGCGCCATCTTGGGGACACCAGGACACCCATTTTCTGGAAACACCATATATTTT
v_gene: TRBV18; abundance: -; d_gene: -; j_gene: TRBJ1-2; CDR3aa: CASSPAMGEGYTF; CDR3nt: TGTGCCAGCTCACCCGCGATGGGAGAAGGCTACACCTTC
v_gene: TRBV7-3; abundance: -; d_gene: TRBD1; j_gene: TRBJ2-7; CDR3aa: CASSLTGQGLYEQYF; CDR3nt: TGTGCCAGCAGCTTAACGGGACAGGGACTCTACGAGCAGTACTTC
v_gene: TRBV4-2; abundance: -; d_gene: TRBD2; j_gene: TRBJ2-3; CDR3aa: CASSLLGLAGGRPTDTQYF; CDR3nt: TGTGCCAGCAGCCTTTTAGGACTAGCGGGAGGCAGACCTACAGATACGCAGTATTTT
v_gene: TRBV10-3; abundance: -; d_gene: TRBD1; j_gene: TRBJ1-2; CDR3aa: CAIDDDREFGYTF; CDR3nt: TGTGCCATCGATGACGACAGGGAATTTGGCTACACCTTC
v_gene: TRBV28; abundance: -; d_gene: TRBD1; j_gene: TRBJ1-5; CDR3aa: CASRGRQGGYQPQHF; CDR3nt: TGTGCCAGCAGGGGAAGACAGGGGGGTTATCAGCCCCAGCATTTT
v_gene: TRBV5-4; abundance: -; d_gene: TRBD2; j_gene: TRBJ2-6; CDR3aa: CASSSGTSGDLSGANVLTF; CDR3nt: TGTGCCAGCAGCTCCGGGACTAGCGGGGACCTCTCTGGGGCCAACGTCCTGACTTTC
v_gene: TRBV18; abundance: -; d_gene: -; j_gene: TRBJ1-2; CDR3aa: CASSPNRDGYTF; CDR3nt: TGTGCCAGCTCACCAAACAGGGACGGCTACACCTTC
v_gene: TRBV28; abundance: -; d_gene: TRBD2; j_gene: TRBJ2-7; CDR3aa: CASRGSGTSGGYEQYF; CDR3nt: TGTGCCAGCAGAGGGTCCGGGACTAGCGGGGGTTACGAGCAGTACTTC
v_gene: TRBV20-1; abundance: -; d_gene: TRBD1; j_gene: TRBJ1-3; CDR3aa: CSASGDREVGGNTIYF; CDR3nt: TGCAGTGCTAGTGGGGACAGGGAGGTGGGAGGAAACACCATATATTTT
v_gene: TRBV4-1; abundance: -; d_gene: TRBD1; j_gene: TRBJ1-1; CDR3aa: CASSQDLQDRGTEAFF; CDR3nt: TGCGCCAGCAGCCAAGATCTCCAGGACAGGGGCACTGAAGCTTTCTTT
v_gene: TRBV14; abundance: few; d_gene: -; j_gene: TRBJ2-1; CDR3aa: CASSQDRRGRQFF; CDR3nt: TGTGCCAGCAGCCAAGACCGCCGAGGCAGACAGTTCTTC
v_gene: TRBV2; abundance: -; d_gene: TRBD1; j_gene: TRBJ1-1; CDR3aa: CASSEAEVGRTGRGPGTEAFF; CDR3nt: TGTGCCAGCAGTGAAGCTGAGGTGGGCAGGACAGGTCGGGGGCCGGGAACTGAAGCTTTCTTT
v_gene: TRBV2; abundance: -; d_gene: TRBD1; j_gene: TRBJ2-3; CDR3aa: CAWQRTGGSTDTQYF; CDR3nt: TGTGCCTGGCAGAGGACAGGGGGAAGCACAGATACGCAGTATTTT
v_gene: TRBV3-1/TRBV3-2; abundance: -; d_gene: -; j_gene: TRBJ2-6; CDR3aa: CASSQPSLVGGANVLTF; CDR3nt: TGTGCCAGCAGCCAACCCTCCCTCGTGGGCGGGGCCAACGTCCTGACTTTC
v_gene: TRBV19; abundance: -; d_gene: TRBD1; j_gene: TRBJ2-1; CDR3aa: CASSITGGRNEQFF; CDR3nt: TGTGCCAGTAGTATAACAGGGGGAAGGAATGAGCAGTTCTTC
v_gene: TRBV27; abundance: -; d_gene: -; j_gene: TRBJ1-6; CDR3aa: CASSGGTSYNSPLHF; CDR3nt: TGTGCCAGCAGTGGGGGGACCTCCTATAATTCACCCCTCCACTTT
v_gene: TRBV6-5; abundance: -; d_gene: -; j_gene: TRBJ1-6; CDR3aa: CASALHPPGNSPLHF; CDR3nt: TGTGCCAGCGCCCTTCATCCTCCAGGGAATTCACCCCTCCACTTT
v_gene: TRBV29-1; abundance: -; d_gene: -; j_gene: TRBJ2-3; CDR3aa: CSAPFPTATDTQYF; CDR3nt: TGCAGCGCTCCGTTCCCGACAGCCACAGATACGCAGTATTTT
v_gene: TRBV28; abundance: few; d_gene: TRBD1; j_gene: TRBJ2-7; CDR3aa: CASSRQGREQYF; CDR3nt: TGTGCCAGCAGCCGACAGGGGCGCGAGCAGTACTTC
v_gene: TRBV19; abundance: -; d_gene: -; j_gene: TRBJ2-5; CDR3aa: CASSTRQSQETQYF; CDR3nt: TGTGCCAGTAGTACCAGACAATCTCAAGAGACCCAGTACTTC
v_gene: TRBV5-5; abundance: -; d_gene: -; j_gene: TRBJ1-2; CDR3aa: CASSQGEVSGGYTF; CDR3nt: TGTGCCAGCAGTCAGGGAGAGGTTAGCGGTGGCTACACCTTC
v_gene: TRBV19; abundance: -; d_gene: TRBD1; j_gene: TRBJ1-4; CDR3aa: CAGRPGQRENEKLFF; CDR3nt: TGTGCCGGACGACCGGGACAGAGGGAAAATGAAAAACTGTTTTTT
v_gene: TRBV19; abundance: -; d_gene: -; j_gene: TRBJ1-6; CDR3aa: CASTVTGANSPLHF; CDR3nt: TGTGCCAGTACTGTGACAGGCGCAAATTCACCCCTCCACTTT
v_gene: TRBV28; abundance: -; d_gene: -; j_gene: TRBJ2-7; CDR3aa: CASSPPGAPGQYF; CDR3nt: TGTGCCAGCAGTCCCCCTGGGGCCCCGGGGCAGTACTTC
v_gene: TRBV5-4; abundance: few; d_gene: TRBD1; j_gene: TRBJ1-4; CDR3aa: CASSLASGGGREKLFF; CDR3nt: TGTGCCAGCAGCTTGGCTTCAGGGGGCGGTCGGGAAAAACTGTTTTTT
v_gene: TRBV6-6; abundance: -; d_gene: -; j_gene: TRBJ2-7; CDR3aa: CASRKESDEQYF; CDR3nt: TGTGCCAGCAGAAAGGAGTCGGACGAGCAGTACTTC
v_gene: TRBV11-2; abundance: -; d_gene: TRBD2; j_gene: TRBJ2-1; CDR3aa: CASSRWEGQGNEQFF; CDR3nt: TGTGCCAGCAGTAGGTGGGAGGGCCAAGGAAATGAGCAGTTCTTC
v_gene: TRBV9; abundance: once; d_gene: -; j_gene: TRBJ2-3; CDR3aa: CASSGTETDTQYF; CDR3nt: TGTGCCAGCAGCGGGACAGAAACAGATACGCAGTATTTT
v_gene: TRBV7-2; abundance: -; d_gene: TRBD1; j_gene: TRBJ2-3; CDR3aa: CASSLDRVTGGQYF; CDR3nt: TGTGCCAGCAGCTTGGACCGAGTTACAGGGGGGCAGTATTTT
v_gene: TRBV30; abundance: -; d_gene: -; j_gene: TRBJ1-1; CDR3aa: CAWSVGGVGTEAFF; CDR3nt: TGTGCCTGGAGTGTAGGAGGGGTTGGCACTGAAGCTTTCTTT
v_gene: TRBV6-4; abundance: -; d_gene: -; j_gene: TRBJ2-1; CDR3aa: CASSEEESSYNEQFF; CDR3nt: TGTGCCAGCAGTGAAGAGGAAAGCTCCTACAATGAGCAGTTCTTC
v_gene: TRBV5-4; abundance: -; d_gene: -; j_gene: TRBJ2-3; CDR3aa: CASSLDLGGDVDTQYF; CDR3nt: TGTGCCAGCAGCTTGGATTTGGGTGGAGACGTGGATACGCAGTATTTT
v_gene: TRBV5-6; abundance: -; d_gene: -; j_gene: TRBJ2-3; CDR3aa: CASSYRGTDTQYF; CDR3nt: TGTGCCAGCAGCTACAGGGGCACAGATACGCAGTATTTT